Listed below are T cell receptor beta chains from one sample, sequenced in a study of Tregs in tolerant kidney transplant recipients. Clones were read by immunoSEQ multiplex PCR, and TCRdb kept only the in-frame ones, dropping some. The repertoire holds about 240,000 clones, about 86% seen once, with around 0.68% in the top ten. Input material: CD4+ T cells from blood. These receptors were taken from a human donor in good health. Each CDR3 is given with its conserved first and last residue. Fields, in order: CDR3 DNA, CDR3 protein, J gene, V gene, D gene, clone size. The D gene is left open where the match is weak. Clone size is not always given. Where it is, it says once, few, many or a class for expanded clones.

CDR3 DNA: TGCAGTGTGAATAATCAAGAGACCCAGTACTTC
CDR3 protein: CSVNNQETQYF
J gene: TRBJ2-5
V gene: TRBV20-1
D gene: NA
clone size: NA

CDR3 DNA: TGCAGCGTGGGTCCAGGGGGGCACTACAATGAGCAGTTCTTC
CDR3 protein: CSVGPGGHYNEQFF
J gene: TRBJ2-1
V gene: TRBV29-1
D gene: NA
clone size: NA

CDR3 DNA: TGTGCCAGCAGCTCTCTAGCGGGAGGGAGGAATGAGCAGTTCTTC
CDR3 protein: CASSSLAGGRNEQFF
J gene: TRBJ2-1
V gene: TRBV6-5
D gene: TRBD2
clone size: once

CDR3 DNA: TGTGCTAGCAGCCGGGGGGCGCAAGATACGCAGTATTTT
CDR3 protein: CASSRGAQDTQYF
J gene: TRBJ2-3
V gene: TRBV7-7
D gene: NA
clone size: NA

CDR3 DNA: TGTGCCAGTAGTAGGGGACTAGCGGCGAACACCGGGGAGCTGTTTTTT
CDR3 protein: CASSRGLAANTGELFF
J gene: TRBJ2-2
V gene: TRBV19
D gene: TRBD2
clone size: NA

CDR3 DNA: TGTGCCAGCAGCCCTCACCAGGGGGAGGCCGGGGAGCTGTTTTTT
CDR3 protein: CASSPHQGEAGELFF
J gene: TRBJ2-2
V gene: TRBV7-3
D gene: NA
clone size: once

CDR3 DNA: TGTGCCAGTAGTAGGACTAGCGGGGCAACCAAAAACATTCAGTACTTC
CDR3 protein: CASSRTSGATKNIQYF
J gene: TRBJ2-4
V gene: TRBV19
D gene: TRBD2
clone size: NA

CDR3 DNA: TGTGCCAGCAGCCCGGAGGGAGCGAACACTGAAGCTTTCTTT
CDR3 protein: CASSPEGANTEAFF
J gene: TRBJ1-1
V gene: TRBV2
D gene: NA
clone size: NA

CDR3 DNA: TGTGCCAGCAGCTTTTGGCCTCAAGAACCCCTCCACTTT
CDR3 protein: CASSFWPQEPLHF
J gene: TRBJ1-6
V gene: TRBV7-8
D gene: NA
clone size: NA

CDR3 DNA: TGTGCCAGCAGCTCAAGGGTGGGGACTCAAGAGACCCAGTACTTC
CDR3 protein: CASSSRVGTQETQYF
J gene: TRBJ2-5
V gene: TRBV2
D gene: NA
clone size: NA

CDR3 DNA: TGTGCCAGCAGTGTAGTCAAAAGGGGAGAGACCCAGTACTTC
CDR3 protein: CASSVVKRGETQYF
J gene: TRBJ2-5
V gene: TRBV2
D gene: NA
clone size: NA

CDR3 DNA: TGCGCCAGCAGCGGGGACGGATTGAACACTGAAGCTTTCTTT
CDR3 protein: CASSGDGLNTEAFF
J gene: TRBJ1-1
V gene: TRBV5-1
D gene: NA
clone size: NA

CDR3 DNA: TGTGCCAGCAGTCCGAGAGGATACTCTGGAAACACCATATATTTT
CDR3 protein: CASSPRGYSGNTIYF
J gene: TRBJ1-3
V gene: TRBV25-1
D gene: NA
clone size: NA

CDR3 DNA: TGTGCCAGCAGCTTAGGAGGGGGGCCGAGGGATACGCAGTATTTT
CDR3 protein: CASSLGGGPRDTQYF
J gene: TRBJ2-3
V gene: TRBV7-3
D gene: NA
clone size: NA

CDR3 DNA: TGCGCCAGCAACCAGGGGGCAAACCAAGAGACCCAGTACTTC
CDR3 protein: CASNQGANQETQYF
J gene: TRBJ2-5
V gene: TRBV5-1
D gene: TRBD1
clone size: once

CDR3 DNA: TGTCCCGAGTCTGAAGCTTTCTTT
CDR3 protein: CPESEAFF
J gene: TRBJ1-1
V gene: TRBV21-1
D gene: NA
clone size: NA

CDR3 DNA: TGTGCCAGCGGACAGCGCCAGGGCTATGGCTACACCTTC
CDR3 protein: CASGQRQGYGYTF
J gene: TRBJ1-2
V gene: TRBV6-1
D gene: NA
clone size: NA

CDR3 DNA: TGCGCCAGCAGCCAAGAAGGAGAGGGCCGGCCCCAGCATTTT
CDR3 protein: CASSQEGEGRPQHF
J gene: TRBJ1-5
V gene: TRBV4-1
D gene: NA
clone size: NA

CDR3 DNA: TGCAGCGTTGAAAGTTGGCTAGCGGACTACAATGAGCAGTTCTTC
CDR3 protein: CSVESWLADYNEQFF
J gene: TRBJ2-1
V gene: TRBV29-1
D gene: TRBD2
clone size: NA

CDR3 DNA: TGTGCCAGCAGCTTGGTAGGATCTGGGGCCAACGTCCTGACTTTC
CDR3 protein: CASSLVGSGANVLTF
J gene: TRBJ2-6
V gene: TRBV5-6
D gene: NA
clone size: NA

CDR3 DNA: TGTGCCAGCAGCGCCCTCGGGGGGGCGAGACCCGGGGAGCTGTTTTTT
CDR3 protein: CASSALGGARPGELFF
J gene: TRBJ2-2
V gene: TRBV9
D gene: TRBD2
clone size: NA

CDR3 DNA: TGCGCCAGCAGCTCGGCCCCGACACCGCTGGGGAAAAACATTCAGTACTTC
CDR3 protein: CASSSAPTPLGKNIQYF
J gene: TRBJ2-4
V gene: TRBV5-1
D gene: NA
clone size: NA

CDR3 DNA: TGTGCCAGCAGCCCGACAGGCCAAGGTGGCTACACCTTC
CDR3 protein: CASSPTGQGGYTF
J gene: TRBJ1-2
V gene: TRBV11-1
D gene: NA
clone size: NA

CDR3 DNA: TGTGCCAGCAGCCGTTATGGTAGCGGGAATTCACCCCTCCACTTT
CDR3 protein: CASSRYGSGNSPLHF
J gene: TRBJ1-6
V gene: TRBV7-3
D gene: NA
clone size: once

CDR3 DNA: TGTGCCTGGAGTGTACTCCGGGCAGCCTTGAATGGCTACACCTTC
CDR3 protein: CAWSVLRAALNGYTF
J gene: TRBJ1-2
V gene: TRBV30
D gene: NA
clone size: NA

CDR3 DNA: TGCGCCAGCAGTTCCGGACAGGGGATGGCGGAGACCCAGTACTTC
CDR3 protein: CASSSGQGMAETQYF
J gene: TRBJ2-5
V gene: TRBV5-1
D gene: TRBD1
clone size: NA

CDR3 DNA: TGCAGCCCCTCCCTACAGGTCGCGAACACTGAAGCTTTCTTT
CDR3 protein: CSPSLQVANTEAFF
J gene: TRBJ1-1
V gene: TRBV29-1
D gene: NA
clone size: NA

CDR3 DNA: TGTGCCAGCAGTGAAATTGGCGGGAGAGTTGCCGGGGAGCTGTTTTTT
CDR3 protein: CASSEIGGRVAGELFF
J gene: TRBJ2-2
V gene: TRBV2
D gene: TRBD2
clone size: once

CDR3 DNA: TGCAGCGTTAAGGGGGAAGCGGGAGGGCCCTACAATGAGCAGTTCTTC
CDR3 protein: CSVKGEAGGPYNEQFF
J gene: TRBJ2-1
V gene: TRBV29-1
D gene: TRBD2
clone size: NA

CDR3 DNA: TGTGCCAGCAGTTACCAGGGGGACCCCACAGATACGCAGTATTTT
CDR3 protein: CASSYQGDPTDTQYF
J gene: TRBJ2-3
V gene: TRBV6-5
D gene: TRBD1
clone size: NA

CDR3 DNA: TGTGCCAGCAGTTACACACGCACAGGGGGAGGGGAAGCTTTCTTT
CDR3 protein: CASSYTRTGGGEAFF
J gene: TRBJ1-1
V gene: TRBV6-5
D gene: TRBD1
clone size: NA

CDR3 DNA: TGTGCCAGCAGTGAATATGGGGGGCGAAGCAATCAGCCCCAGCATTTT
CDR3 protein: CASSEYGGRSNQPQHF
J gene: TRBJ1-5
V gene: TRBV2
D gene: NA
clone size: NA

CDR3 DNA: TGTGCCAGCAGTTTATATCAGGGGATGCGTTGGTACTTC
CDR3 protein: CASSLYQGMRWYF
J gene: TRBJ2-7
V gene: TRBV27
D gene: NA
clone size: NA

CDR3 DNA: TGTGCCAGCAGCCCTCATCACGGGACTAGCGGGAGGGATACGCAGTATTTT
CDR3 protein: CASSPHHGTSGRDTQYF
J gene: TRBJ2-3
V gene: TRBV5-4
D gene: TRBD2
clone size: NA

CDR3 DNA: TGTGCCAGCAGTGAAGCCGATGTCTACGAGCAGTACTTC
CDR3 protein: CASSEADVYEQYF
J gene: TRBJ2-7
V gene: TRBV2
D gene: NA
clone size: NA

CDR3 DNA: TGCAGCGTTGTAAGCGGCAATAACTATGGCTACACCTTC
CDR3 protein: CSVVSGNNYGYTF
J gene: TRBJ1-2
V gene: TRBV29-1
D gene: NA
clone size: NA

CDR3 DNA: TGTGCCAGTAAAATGGCGGGAGCCGCAGGCACAGATACGCAGTATTTT
CDR3 protein: CASKMAGAAGTDTQYF
J gene: TRBJ2-3
V gene: TRBV19
D gene: TRBD2
clone size: NA

CDR3 DNA: TGTGCCAGCAGTTACCGTTTGCAGGGCGAGGACATTGAAGCTTTCTTT
CDR3 protein: CASSYRLQGEDIEAFF
J gene: TRBJ1-1
V gene: TRBV6-6
D gene: NA
clone size: NA

CDR3 DNA: TGTGCCAGCAGCCGGGACCGTCTGGGCTACACCTTC
CDR3 protein: CASSRDRLGYTF
J gene: TRBJ1-2
V gene: TRBV14
D gene: NA
clone size: NA

CDR3 DNA: TGTGCCAGTAGTACCGGGACAGGGTCTCCCTCTGGGGCCAACGTCCTGACTTTC
CDR3 protein: CASSTGTGSPSGANVLTF
J gene: TRBJ2-6
V gene: TRBV19
D gene: TRBD1
clone size: NA

CDR3 DNA: TGTGCCAGCAGCCCGGGACTGCTTATGAACACTGAAGCTTTCTTT
CDR3 protein: CASSPGLLMNTEAFF
J gene: TRBJ1-1
V gene: TRBV7-9
D gene: NA
clone size: NA

CDR3 DNA: TGCGCCAGCAGTCTCGGACAGGCTGGGCGAGAGACCCAGTACTTC
CDR3 protein: CASSLGQAGRETQYF
J gene: TRBJ2-5
V gene: TRBV5-1
D gene: TRBD1
clone size: NA

CDR3 DNA: TGTGCCAGCAGCCCCCAGATCCACGCGGGGACTGAAGCTTTCTTT
CDR3 protein: CASSPQIHAGTEAFF
J gene: TRBJ1-1
V gene: TRBV7-8
D gene: NA
clone size: NA

CDR3 DNA: TGTGCCAGCCGTATGAGCAATGAGCAGTTCTTC
CDR3 protein: CASRMSNEQFF
J gene: TRBJ2-1
V gene: TRBV11-2
D gene: NA
clone size: NA

CDR3 DNA: TGTGCCAGCAGCCGAGACAGGGCCTCCTCCTACGAGCAGTACTTC
CDR3 protein: CASSRDRASSYEQYF
J gene: TRBJ2-7
V gene: TRBV25-1
D gene: TRBD1
clone size: NA

CDR3 DNA: TGTGCCAGTAGTATTCGACAGGGGGCGGACGGCTACACCTTC
CDR3 protein: CASSIRQGADGYTF
J gene: TRBJ1-2
V gene: TRBV19
D gene: TRBD1
clone size: NA

CDR3 DNA: TGTGCCAGCAGCAGGGTAGGAGGGGGCACTGAAGCTTTCTTT
CDR3 protein: CASSRVGGGTEAFF
J gene: TRBJ1-1
V gene: TRBV9
D gene: NA
clone size: NA

CDR3 DNA: TGTGCCAGCAGCCAAGTAGCTGAGACCGGGGAGCTGTTTTTT
CDR3 protein: CASSQVAETGELFF
J gene: TRBJ2-2
V gene: TRBV4-2
D gene: NA
clone size: NA

CDR3 DNA: TGCAGCGTTGGCGGGGACACTGAAGCTTTCTTT
CDR3 protein: CSVGGDTEAFF
J gene: TRBJ1-1
V gene: TRBV29-1
D gene: NA
clone size: NA

CDR3 DNA: TGTGCCAGCAGCGTAGGAGCGGGAGGGCCTACAGATACGCAGTATTTT
CDR3 protein: CASSVGAGGPTDTQYF
J gene: TRBJ2-3
V gene: TRBV9
D gene: TRBD2
clone size: NA

CDR3 DNA: TGCGCCAGCAGCCAAGACAGGTCGAACACCGGGGAGCTGTTTTTT
CDR3 protein: CASSQDRSNTGELFF
J gene: TRBJ2-2
V gene: TRBV5-1
D gene: NA
clone size: NA